These 9 T cell receptor beta chains were all obtained from the same sample, sequenced in a study of CD8 T cells in Susac syndrome. Reverse transcription used about 0.45 to 1 ug RNA and random hexamers. TCRdb processed the immunoSEQ multiplex PCR reads anew with MiXCR; each CDR3 protein has one entry. The sample carries about 130,000 distinct CDR3 sequences, 90% to 95% recorded once. The sequencing input was CD8+ T cells from PBMCs. These receptors all stem from a human donor with multiple sclerosis.

The chain recombines TRBV9 with TRBJ2-3, with 7 bases aligning to TRBD1. The CDR3 consists of 15 residues. Germline V gene data show CDR1 as SGDLS and CDR2 as YYNGEE. J gave up 2 bases and V 0 bases, and 3 bases lay outside the gene matches. CDR3 protein: CASSVEGTDTDTQYF. CDR3 coding DNA: TGTGCCAGCAGCGTAGAAGGGACAGACACAGATACGCAGTATTTT.

V gene TRBV20-1 combines with J gene TRBJ2-3, with D perhaps assigned TRBD1 or TRBD2 (5 bases each). Germline V gene lookup returns CDR1 DFQATT and CDR2 SNEGSKA (reference sequence). The length of the CDR3 is 16 residues. V was pared by 4 bases and J by 4 bases, with 21 bases between. The CDR3 DNA reads TGCAGTGCTAACCTCGGGACCAAGAGGGGCGCAGATACGCAGTATTTT. Translation gives CSANLGTKRGADTQYF.

V is TRBV20-1 and J is TRBJ2-1, with D uncertain. The CDR3 runs 15 residues. V lost 2 bases, J lost 5 bases, and 16 bases lay in between. Germline CDR1 DFQATT, CDR2 SNEGSKA (reference sequence). The CDR3 DNA sequence: TGCAGTGCTAGATTGAGACATGCCGATGACAATGAGCAGTTCTTC. Its translation is CSARLRHADDNEQFF.

This sequence joins TRBV25-1 and TRBJ2-1; a weak D match, TRBD2 (5 bases). This CDR3 has 15 residues. Trimming pared 1 base from V and 5 bases from J, leaving 12 bases between. Germline lookup yields CDR1 MGHDK and CDR2 SYGVNS. The CDR3 sequence: CASSEWTLADNEQFF. Here the CDR3 DNA reads TGTGCCAGCAGTGAATGGACTCTTGCCGACAATGAGCAGTTCTTC.

The V and J genes are TRBV30 and TRBJ1-1, with TRBD1 identical over 11 bases. CDR3 length: 14 amino acids. Per germline, CDR1 GTSNPN and CDR2 SVGIG (reference sequence). The V segment lost 2 bases and the J segment 8 bases; nucleotides outside the gene matches: 7. CDR3 in amino acids: CAWSTGTGGEEAFF. The CDR3, as DNA: TGTGCCTGGAGTACTGGGACAGGGGGAGAGGAAGCTTTCTTT.

The J gene is TRBJ2-1, the V gene TRBV29-1; D is possibly TRBD2 (5 bases). The CDR3 has 15 amino acids. V lost 7 bases and J lost 6, with 22 bases in between. Per germline, CDR1 SQVTM and CDR2 ANQGSEA. Here the CDR3 DNA reads TGCAGCGGGAGCCCTGGACTTAGGGTTTCCAATGAGCAGTTCTTC. This translates into CSGSPGLRVSNEQFF.

J is TRBJ1-2 and V is TRBV7-8; D is perhaps TRBD1 (5 bases). The CDR3 loop spans 13 amino acids. Germline loops: CDR1 SGHVS, CDR2 FQNEAQ. Deletions cut 4 bases from V and 8 bases from J, with 14 bases between. The DNA for the CDR3 is TGTGCCAGCAGCTCCGGGACGGTCTCGGGCTACACCTTC. It yields the protein CASSSGTVSGYTF.

The chain carries TRBV30 and TRBJ1-1; D is uncertain. V was shortened by 0 bases and J by 3 bases, with 5 bases between the two germline ends. The CDR3 length is 12 residues. CDR1 is GTSNPN and CDR2 is SVGIG in the germline V gene (reference sequence). CDR3 amino acids: CAWSVGDTEAFF. CDR3 coding DNA: TGTGCCTGGAGTGTTGGAGACACTGAAGCTTTCTTT.

In this sample, this clonotype turned up once. The rearrangement joins TRBV19 to TRBJ1-2, with 8 nucleotides matching TRBD1. The CDR3 consists of 16 residues. Germline V CDR1 and CDR2: LNHDA, SQIVND (reference sequence). V lost 8 bases, J lost 0 bases, and 11 bases stayed unmatched. The CDR3, as DNA: TGTGCCAGTGGTCCGGACAGGGATCGGGCTAACTATGGCTACACCTTC. Protein: CASGPDRDRANYGYTF. Filled out from reference TRBV19 and TRBJ1-2, the complete variable domain reads DGGITQSPKYLFRKEGQNVTLSCEQNLNHDAMYWYRQDPGQGLRLIYYSQIVNDFQKGDIAEGYSVSREKKESFPLTVTSAQKNPTAFYLCASGPDRDRANYGYTFGSGTRLTVV.